The text below deals with one TCR beta chain. Its antigen is as yet unknown. This CDR3 spans 15 amino acids. The ends lost 2 bases at V and 9 bases at J; junction bases unmatched: 7. Germline CDR1 is SGHNT and CDR2 is YYREEE (reference sequence). The entry originates in a study of cytomegalovirus exposure and HLA in healthy donors. Study-level points and caveats: As a later analysis revealed, most CMV-associated TCR beta chains appeared HLA-restricted. Most likely, a cluster of highly shared sequence variants arose as a sequencing artifact. According to the study, around 160 TCR beta chains were cytomegalovirus-associated. TCR beta V- and J-gene trimming was later associated with a missense DCLRE1C variant.

Primers for the PCR totalled 60 Vbeta and 13 Jbeta. Assay used: immunoSEQ multiplex PCR; TCRdb lists only in-frame clones, some missing. The sample includes fewer than 200,000 clones, approximately 81% of them seen just once. The chain is built from TRBV5-4 and TRBJ1-6, with 8 positions matching TRBD1. Sequenced input: PBMCs. This sequence originates from a woman aged 25 to 39 in good health and CMV-seropositive. The CDR3 DNA reads as TGTGCCAGCAGCTTACAGGGGGTGATTGGTTCACCCCTCCACTTT. This encodes CASSLQGVIGSPLHF. Drawing the rest from reference TRBV5-4 and TRBJ1-6, the complete variable domain is ETGVTQSPTHLIKTRGQQVTLRCSSQSGHNTVSWYQQALGQGPQFIFQYYREEENGRGNFPPRFSGLQFPNYSSELNVNALELDDSALYLCASSLQGVIGSPLHFGNGTRLTVT.